This entry concerns a single T cell receptor (beta chain). Its target is unknown. V shed 2 bases and J shed 7 bases, with 16 bases lying between them. CDR3 length: 14 residues. The germline V gene encodes CDR1 SGHRS and CDR2 YFSETQ. After constant-region reverse-primer amplification, full-length variable regions underwent semi-nested PCR with Nested Universal Primer A. TCRdb analysed the 5' RACE reads with MiXCR anew, one entry per CDR3 protein. The sample contains about 41,000 distinct CDR3 sequences, over 25% of which appear only once. Memory CD4+ T cells were sorted as CD4+CD45RO+CD25- cells. Study results and caveats: Tumor-infiltrating Treg TCR alpha and beta sequences overlapped most with tumor naive CD4+ T cells, then blood naive. Tumor memory CD4+ T cell TCR gene usage clustered with blood and lymph node memory CD4+ cells and lymph node naive CD4+ cells.

Sequenced sample: memory CD4+ T cells sorted from a lymph node. Noted subset: memory CD4+ T cells, CD4+CD45RO+CD25-. The chain joins TRBV5-1 to TRBJ2-7; D might be TRBD2 (6 bases). This TCR came from a female donor with breast cancer. In nucleotides, the CDR3 is TGCGCCAGCAGCTTACCGGGAGCGTACGTGGAGCAGTACTTC. It codes for CASSLPGAYVEQYF. Looking up the rest from reference TRBV5-1 and TRBJ2-7 gives the full variable domain: KAGVTQTPRYLIKTRGQQVTLSCSPISGHRSVSWYQQTPGQGLQFLFEYFSETQRNKGNFPGRFSGRQFSNSRSEMNVSTLELGDSALYLCASSLPGAYVEQYFGPGTRLTVT.